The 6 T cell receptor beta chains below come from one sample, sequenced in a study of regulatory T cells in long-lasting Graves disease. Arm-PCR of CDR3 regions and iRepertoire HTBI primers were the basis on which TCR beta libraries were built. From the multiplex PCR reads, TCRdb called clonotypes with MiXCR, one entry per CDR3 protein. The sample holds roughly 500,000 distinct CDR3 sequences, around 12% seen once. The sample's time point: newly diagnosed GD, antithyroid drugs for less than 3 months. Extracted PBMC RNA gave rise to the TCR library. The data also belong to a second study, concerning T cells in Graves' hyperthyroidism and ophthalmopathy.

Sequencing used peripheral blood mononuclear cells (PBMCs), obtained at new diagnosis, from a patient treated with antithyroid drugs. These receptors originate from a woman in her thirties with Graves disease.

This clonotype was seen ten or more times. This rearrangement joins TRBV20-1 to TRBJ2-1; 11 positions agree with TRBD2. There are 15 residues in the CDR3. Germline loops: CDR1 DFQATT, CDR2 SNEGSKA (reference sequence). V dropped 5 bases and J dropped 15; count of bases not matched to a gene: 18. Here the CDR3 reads CSAQSRGGVGTSGFF. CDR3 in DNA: TGCAGTGCTCAGTCTAGAGGGGGCGTCGGGACTAGCGGGTTCTTC.

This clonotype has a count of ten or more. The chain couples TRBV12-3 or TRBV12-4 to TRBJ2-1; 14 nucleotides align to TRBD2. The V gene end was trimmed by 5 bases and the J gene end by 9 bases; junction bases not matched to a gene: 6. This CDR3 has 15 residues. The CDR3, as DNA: TGTGCCAGCAGTCAACGGACTAGCGGGAGGATTGAGCAGTTCTTC. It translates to CASSQRTSGRIEQFF.

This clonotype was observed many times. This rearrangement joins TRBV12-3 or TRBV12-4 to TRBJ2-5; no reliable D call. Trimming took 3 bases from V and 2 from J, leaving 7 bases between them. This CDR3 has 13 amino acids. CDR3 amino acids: CASSFGPQETQYF. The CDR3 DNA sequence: TGTGCCAGCAGTTTCGGCCCTCAAGAGACCCAGTACTTC.

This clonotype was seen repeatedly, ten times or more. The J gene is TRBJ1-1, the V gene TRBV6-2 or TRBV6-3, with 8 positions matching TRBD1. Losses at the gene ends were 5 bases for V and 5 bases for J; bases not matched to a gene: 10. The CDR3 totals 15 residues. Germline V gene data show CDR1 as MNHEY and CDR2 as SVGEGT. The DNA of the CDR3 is TGTGCCAGCAGTGCCGGACAGGGTTCAAAGACTGAAGCTTTCTTT. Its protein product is CASSAGQGSKTEAFF.

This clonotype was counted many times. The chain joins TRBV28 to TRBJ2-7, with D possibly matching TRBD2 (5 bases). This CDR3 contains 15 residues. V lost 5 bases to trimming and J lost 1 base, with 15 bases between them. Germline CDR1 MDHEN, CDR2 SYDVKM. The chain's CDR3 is CASSPFHSGSYEQYF. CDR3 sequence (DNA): TGTGCCAGCAGTCCCTTCCATTCGGGGTCCTACGAGCAGTACTTC.

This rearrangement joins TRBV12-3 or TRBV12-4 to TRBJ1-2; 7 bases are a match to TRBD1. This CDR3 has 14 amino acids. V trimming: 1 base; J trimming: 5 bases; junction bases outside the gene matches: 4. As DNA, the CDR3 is TGTGCCAGCAGTTTAGTAGGGGGCTTATATGGCTACACCTTC. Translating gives CASSLVGGLYGYTF.